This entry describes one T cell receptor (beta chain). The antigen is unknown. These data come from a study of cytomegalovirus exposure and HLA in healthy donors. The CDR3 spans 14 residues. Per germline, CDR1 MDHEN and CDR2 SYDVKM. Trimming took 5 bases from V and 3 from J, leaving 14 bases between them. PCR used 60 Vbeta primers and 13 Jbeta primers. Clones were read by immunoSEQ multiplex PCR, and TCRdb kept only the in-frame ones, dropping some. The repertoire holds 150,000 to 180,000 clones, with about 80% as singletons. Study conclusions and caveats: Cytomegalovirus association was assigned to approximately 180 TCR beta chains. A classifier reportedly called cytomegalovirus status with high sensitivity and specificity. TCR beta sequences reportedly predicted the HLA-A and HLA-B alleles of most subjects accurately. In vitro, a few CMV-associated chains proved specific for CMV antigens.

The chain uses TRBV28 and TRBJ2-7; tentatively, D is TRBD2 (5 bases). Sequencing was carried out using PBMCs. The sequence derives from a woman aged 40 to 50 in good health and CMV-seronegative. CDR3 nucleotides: TGTGCCAGCAGTCCCCCGGAGGTGTACTACGAGCAGTACTTC. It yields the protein CASSPPEVYYEQYF.